Reported below is one T cell receptor (beta chain). Original analysis: Researchers report that nucleated cell counts were estimated from reference gene primer amplification. Profiled with immunoSEQ multiplex PCR; TCRdb holds only in-frame clones, not every one. V, J and clone size were drawn from that table, and D and trimming were deduced from the DNA. The top ten hold roughly 2.6% of the sample, which has around 200,000 clones, more than 70% seen once. This sample stems from a study of blood T cell repertoires in COVID-19. As for the study in general: From the United States, Italy and Spain came samples of acute and convalescent COVID-19. Sources were T cells, B-cell-depleted T cells, or PBMCs; the material itself was cDNA or gDNA.

Germline CDR1 and CDR2: SEHNR and FQNEAQ (reference sequence). Trimming took off 8 bases at V and 10 bases at J, with 15 bases between the two ends. This CDR3 spans 12 amino acids. The sequence was collected from a man aged 35 to 55 with active or convalescent COVID-19. The rearrangement uses TRBV7-9 and TRBJ2-1, with a tentative D call TRBD2 (6 bases). The sample comprised peripheral blood. The CDR3: CASYLPAGEQFF. CDR3 nucleotides: TGTGCCAGCTATCTTCCGGCGGGGGAGCAGTTCTTC. Based on the CDR3 plus reference TRBV7-9 and TRBJ2-1, the full variable domain is DTGVSQNPRHKITKRGQNVTFRCDPISEHNRLYWYRQTLGQGPEFLTYFQNEAQLEKSRLLSDRFSAERPKGSFSTLEIQRTEQGDSAMYLCASYLPAGEQFFGPGTRLTVL.